A single sample is the source of the 20 T cell receptor beta chains below, sequenced in a study of cytomegalovirus exposure and HLA in healthy donors. The PCR had 60 Vbeta and 13 Jbeta primers. Method: immunoSEQ multiplex PCR; TCRdb's copy keeps in-frame clones and lacks some. The sample records tens of thousands of clones, about 47% being singletons. The sequenced material came from PBMCs. The source of these receptors is a human donor in good health.

This rearrangement joins TRBV27 to TRBJ2-3; TRBD1 matches at 8 bases. Trimming took 5 bases from V and 4 from J; bases not matched to a gene: 14. The CDR3 has 17 residues. Germline V lookup: CDR1 MNHEY, CDR2 SMNVEV (reference sequence). The CDR3 sequence: CASSPLRQGARADTQYF. The CDR3 nucleotides read TGTGCCAGCAGTCCCCTTCGTCAGGGGGCGCGTGCAGATACGCAGTATTTT.

This clone turned up a few times. The rearrangement uses TRBV5-1 and TRBJ2-7, with TRBD1 matching 7 bases. The germline V gene has CDR1 SGHRS and CDR2 YFSETQ. Trimming cost V 4 bases and J 3 bases; bases outside gene matches: 7. This CDR3 contains 14 residues. This CDR3 is CASSEGTVFYEQYF. The CDR3 DNA reads TGCGCCAGCAGCGAAGGGACAGTTTTCTACGAGCAGTACTTC. Full variable domain (rest looked up from reference TRBV5-1 and TRBJ2-7): KAGVTQTPRYLIKTRGQQVTLSCSPISGHRSVSWYQQTPGQGLQFLFEYFSETQRNKGNFPGRFSGRQFSNSRSEMNVSTLELGDSALYLCASSEGTVFYEQYFGPGTRLTVT.

This clone was seen only a few times. The chain joins TRBV6-6 to TRBJ2-7; perhaps TRBD1 as D (6 bases). Germline V gene sequence: CDR1 MNHNY, CDR2 SVGAGI (reference sequence). V lost 10 bases and J 5 bases, leaving 18 bases between the germline ends. CDR3 size: 13 residues. The CDR3: CATTGTGLDEQYF. The CDR3 coding sequence is TGTGCCACCACAGGGACGGGCTTGGACGAGCAGTACTTC.

The chain joins TRBV30 to TRBJ1-1; D is possibly TRBD1 (5 bases). With 1 base removed from V and 11 bases from J, the gap between germline ends came to 11 bases. Germline CDR1 reads GTSNPN; CDR2 reads SVGIG (reference sequence). The CDR3 is made up of 11 amino acids. The CDR3 DNA is TGTGCCTGGAGTGGACAGCTGCGGGCTTTCTTT. Protein sequence: CAWSGQLRAFF.

The chain employs TRBV7-9 and TRBJ2-7, with D possibly TRBD2 on 6 matching bases. This CDR3 contains 15 residues. Germline CDR1 reads SEHNR; CDR2 reads FQNEAQ (reference sequence). The V gene lost 1 base and the J gene lost 5 bases, with 15 bases spanning the gap. The CDR3 sequence: CASSLGAGQLDEQYF. The CDR3 nucleotides are TGTGCCAGCAGCTTAGGGGCGGGGCAGCTCGACGAGCAGTACTTC.

CDR3 amino acids: CASSLPPDTQYF. The CDR3 DNA is TGTGCCAGCAGCTTACCTCCCGATACGCAGTATTTT. The rearrangement uses TRBV7-8 and TRBJ2-3; D unclear. Per germline, CDR1 SGHVS and CDR2 FQNEAQ. This CDR3 has 12 residues. Trimming cost V 2 bases and J 6 bases, with 6 bases left between them.

This chain connects TRBV18 to TRBJ2-1, with D uncertain. The germline V gene has CDR1 KGHSH and CDR2 LQKENI. The CDR3 is 12 amino acids. Trimming took 6 bases from V and 6 from J, leaving 9 bases between them. As DNA, the CDR3 is TGTGCCAGCTCCCCAACTCGCAATGAGCAGTTCTTC. The encoded protein is CASSPTRNEQFF.

This rearrangement joins TRBV7-2 to TRBJ2-2, with 9 bases fitting TRBD1. This CDR3 contains 16 residues. Germline CDR1 is SGHTA and CDR2 is FQGNSA. The ends lost 4 bases at V and 3 bases at J; junction bases unmatched: 6. The CDR3 reads CASSSYRGRDTGELFF. The CDR3 DNA sequence: TGTGCCAGCAGCTCTTACAGGGGGCGTGACACCGGGGAGCTGTTTTTT.

The table lists this clone with a count of one. The chain has TRBV2 and TRBJ2-7; D is perhaps TRBD2 (7 bases). V lost 9 bases and J lost 3, with 18 bases in between. This CDR3 is 14 amino acids long. CDR1 SNHLY and CDR2 FYNNEI come from the germline V gene. CDR3 sequence reads: CASRGDGGSYEQYF. CDR3 DNA sequence: TGTGCCAGTAGGGGGGACGGGGGGAGCTACGAGCAGTACTTC.

The rearrangement joins TRBV6-5 to TRBJ1-2; D is uncertain. V was trimmed by 7 bases and J by 8 bases, leaving 11 bases between them. The CDR3 is made up of 11 amino acids. From germline, CDR1 is MNHEY and CDR2 SVGAGI. The CDR3 sequence is CASTLLQGYTF. The CDR3 DNA sequence: TGTGCCAGCACCCTTCTACAGGGCTACACCTTC.

V is TRBV6-5 and J is TRBJ1-2; D not certain. Trimming left V 6 bases short and J 1 base short, with 15 bases between. Germline loops: CDR1 MNHEY, CDR2 SVGAGI. The CDR3 loop spans 15 amino acids. This CDR3 is CASSRGNTFNYGYTF. CDR3 nucleotide sequence: TGTGCCAGCAGCCGCGGGAACACCTTTAACTATGGCTACACCTTC.

This chain joins TRBV4-3 and TRBJ1-2; D remains ambiguous. CDR3 length equals 14 residues. V was cut by 0 bases and J by 6 bases, with 11 bases left in between. Germline values: CDR1 LGHNA, CDR2 YSLEER. CDR3 residues: CASSQDRVTDGYTF. CDR3 DNA sequence: TGCGCCAGCAGCCAAGATCGCGTTACGGATGGCTACACCTTC.

The rearrangement joins TRBV29-1 to TRBJ2-5; D is perhaps TRBD2 (6 bases). V was shortened by 0 bases and J by 1 base, with 9 bases between the two germline ends. The CDR3 covers 14 residues. Germline CDR1 reads SQVTM; CDR2 reads ANQGSEA. This chain's CDR3 is CSVEDGGPQETQYF. The CDR3 DNA sequence: TGCAGCGTTGAAGACGGAGGGCCCCAAGAGACCCAGTACTTC.

The rearrangement links TRBV5-4 to TRBJ2-5, with TRBD2 identical over 8 bases. Trimming at V came to 4 bases and at J to 5 bases, leaving 10 bases not matched to a gene. CDR1 and CDR2 (germline): SGHNT, YYREEE (reference sequence). This CDR3 is built from 15 residues. CDR3 coding DNA: TGTGCCAGCAGCATGAGGGCAGCGGGGGTGGAGACCCAGTACTTC. This codes for CASSMRAAGVETQYF.

The rearrangement uses TRBV7-2 and TRBJ1-3; possibly TRBD1 for D (6 bases). The CDR3 is made up of 14 amino acids. Trimming removed 7 bases from V and 2 bases from J, with 12 bases in between. CDR1 is SGHTA, CDR2 FQGNSA, per germline. The CDR3 is CASMQNRAGNTIYF. The CDR3 region has the DNA TGTGCCAGCATGCAAAACAGGGCTGGAAACACCATATATTTT.

The rearrangement links TRBV30 to TRBJ2-7; D may be TRBD1 (5 bases). The V and J ends lost 3 bases and 4 bases respectively, with 19 bases between them. The CDR3 is made up of 15 amino acids. CDR1 is GTSNPN and CDR2 is SVGIG in the germline V gene (reference sequence). CDR3 loop: CAWRGFQRRGYEQYF. For the CDR3, the DNA is TGTGCCTGGAGGGGTTTTCAGCGAAGGGGTTACGAGCAGTACTTC.

The V and J genes are TRBV5-1 and TRBJ1-1, with D possibly TRBD1 on 6 matching bases. CDR3 length: 17 residues. Trimming cost V 0 bases and J 0 bases, with 15 bases left between them. CDR1 and CDR2 (germline): SGHRS, YFSETQ. CDR3 nucleotides: TGCGCCAGCAGCTTGGGTTCAGGGGCCCTCATGAACACTGAAGCTTTCTTT. This codes for CASSLGSGALMNTEAFF. The whole variable domain, filled in from reference TRBV5-1 and TRBJ1-1, reads KAGVTQTPRYLIKTRGQQVTLSCSPISGHRSVSWYQQTPGQGLQFLFEYFSETQRNKGNFPGRFSGRQFSNSRSEMNVSTLELGDSALYLCASSLGSGALMNTEAFFGQGTRLTVV.

This chain joins TRBV11-2 and TRBJ2-1; the match to TRBD2 covers 12 bases. CDR3 length: 15 residues. J was trimmed by 12 bases and V by 1 base; bases with no gene match: 7. Per the germline V gene, CDR1 is SGHAT and CDR2 is FQNNGV. The CDR3 DNA follows: TGTGCCAGCAGCTTAGGGGCTAGCGGGAGGGCGTGGCAGTTCTTC. Translation: CASSLGASGRAWQFF. The full variable domain, rest sourced from reference TRBV11-2 and TRBJ2-1, is EAGVAQSPRYKIIEKRQSVAFWCNPISGHATLYWYQQILGQGPKLLIQFQNNGVVDDSQLPKDRFSAERLKGVDSTLKIQPAKLEDSAVYLCASSLGASGRAWQFFGPGTRLTVL.

The CDR3 nucleotides are TGTGCCAGCAGTTACCGGGCGGGACAGAGGCACGAGCAGTACTTC. Translating it yields CASSYRAGQRHEQYF. The chain carries TRBV6-5 and TRBJ2-7, with a tentative D call TRBD1 (7 bases). Per the germline V gene, CDR1 is MNHEY and CDR2 is SVGAGI. The CDR3 contains 15 residues. V lost 2 bases and J 5 bases, leaving 16 bases between the germline ends.

The V and J genes are TRBV6-5 and TRBJ2-3; tentatively, D is TRBD1 (6 bases). The CDR3 has 13 residues. Germline V gene lookup returns CDR1 MNHEY and CDR2 SVGAGI. V was clipped by 2 bases and J by 5 bases, with 8 bases between them. CDR3 nucleotides: TGTGCCAGCAGTTACCCAGGGGTAGATACGCAGTATTTT. This sequence encodes CASSYPGVDTQYF.